The clone carrying this TCR beta chain has at least ten counts. Antigen unknown. TCRdb reanalysed the 5' RACE reads using MiXCR and keeps one entry per CDR3 protein. The repertoire holds approximately 300,000 distinct CDR3 sequences, with over 8.5% as singletons. These data come from a study of T cells after yellow fever vaccination. Overall study: Preparation of the low-cell-number fractions used SMART-Seq v4 Ultra Low Input.

Germline V gives CDR1 LGHNA, CDR2 YSLEER. There are 20 residues in the CDR3. Trimming at V came to 4 bases and at J to 4 bases, leaving 22 bases not matched to a gene. Study observations and caveats: A weaker secondary response peaked on day 5, the primary on day 15. Once the booster was given, most primary-vaccination clones reappeared, at about 97% for CD4 and roughly 91% for CD8.

This clonotype was obtained from a man between 18 and 35 years old who received the YFV17D yellow fever vaccine. Sequenced material: CD4+ T cells sorted from PBMCs, taken 45 days after the yellow fever booster vaccination. The V and J genes are TRBV4-3 and TRBJ2-1, with 7 bases aligning to TRBD1. CDR3 amino acids: CASSRKLSSGTATRYNEQFF. DNA of the CDR3: TGCGCCAGCAGCCGCAAACTCAGTTCCGGGACAGCGACCAGATACAATGAGCAGTTCTTC.